The 25 T cell receptor beta chains given below trace back to one sample, sequenced in a study of blood T cell repertoires in COVID-19. Profiled with immunoSEQ multiplex PCR; TCRdb holds only in-frame clones, not every one. The sample holds hundreds of thousands of clones, about four fifths seen once. Material: peripheral blood. The receptor source for this set is a woman older than 75 with COVID-19, enrolled during active disease.

The chain combines TRBV3-1 (or the pseudogene TRBV3-2) with TRBJ2-3; possibly TRBD2 for D (6 bases). This CDR3 has 14 amino acids. Germline CDR1 LGHDT, CDR2 YNNKEL (reference sequence). The V and J ends lost 6 bases and 5 bases respectively, with 15 bases between them. The CDR3 loop reads CASSRGTLGDTQYF. For the CDR3, the DNA is TGTGCCAGCAGTCGGGGGACCCTAGGAGATACGCAGTATTTT.

This clone was observed once. The chain carries TRBV30 and TRBJ2-1; D might be TRBD2 (6 bases). Germline CDR1 GTSNPN, CDR2 SVGIG (reference sequence). CDR3 length: 15 amino acids. Trimming left V 0 bases short and J 6 bases short, with 15 bases between. This CDR3 is CAWSVGRSGPNEQFF. In DNA form, the CDR3 reads TGTGCCTGGAGTGTTGGACGGAGCGGGCCCAATGAGCAGTTCTTC. Based on the CDR3 plus reference TRBV30 and TRBJ2-1, the full variable domain is SQTIHQWPATLVQPVGSPLSLECTVEGTSNPNLYWYRQAAGRGLQLLFYSVGIGQISSEVPQNLSASRPQDRQFILSSKKLLLSDSGFYLCAWSVGRSGPNEQFFGPGTRLTVL.

The gene calls are TRBV5-5 and TRBJ2-5; perhaps TRBD2 as D (6 bases). The CDR3 has 14 residues. The ends were cut back, 3 bases at V and 4 bases at J, with 13 bases in the middle. Germline V gives CDR1 SGHKS, CDR2 YYEKEE (reference sequence). For the CDR3, the DNA is TGTGCCAGCAGCTACCTACTGGGGGGAGAGACCCAGTACTTC. Its protein product is CASSYLLGGETQYF.

The chain carries TRBV27 and TRBJ1-2, with D maybe TRBD1 (6 bases). The V gene lost 5 bases and the J gene lost 4 bases, with 20 bases spanning the gap. Germline V gives CDR1 MNHEY, CDR2 SMNVEV (reference sequence). The CDR3 consists of 16 residues. Here the CDR3 reads CASSITGQAGLYGYTF. CDR3 nucleotide sequence: TGTGCCAGCAGTATTACAGGGCAGGCGGGTCTCTATGGCTACACCTTC.

The J gene is TRBJ2-3, the V gene TRBV29-1; D remains unclear. The germline V and J ends were trimmed by 4 bases and 0 bases, with 14 bases remaining between them. CDR3 length: 15 residues. Germline assignment: CDR1 SQVTM and CDR2 ANQGSEA. The chain's CDR3 is CSVVRQPSSTDTQYF. CDR3 DNA sequence: TGCAGCGTTGTGAGACAACCGTCAAGCACAGATACGCAGTATTTT.

The chain uses TRBV13 and TRBJ1-6; D possibly corresponds to TRBD1 (6 bases). Germline values: CDR1 PRHDT, CDR2 FYEKMQ (reference sequence). V lost 2 bases and J lost 6, with 11 bases in between. This CDR3 has 15 residues. For the CDR3, the DNA is TGTGCCAGCAGCTTACCCCAGGGGCCTAATTCACCCCTCCACTTT. It yields the protein CASSLPQGPNSPLHF.

V is TRBV19 and J is TRBJ2-1, with TRBD1 matching 10 bases. The CDR3 runs 15 residues. Germline lookup yields CDR1 LNHDA and CDR2 SQIVND (reference sequence). Trimming took 5 bases from V and 7 from J; bases not matched to a gene: 8. The CDR3 nucleotides are TGTGCCAGTAGTCCGCACCGACAGGGGGCGAATGAGCAGTTCTTC. This translates into CASSPHRQGANEQFF.

The chain employs TRBV30 and TRBJ2-7; 8 bases align to TRBD1. The CDR3 has 13 amino acids. V gave up 4 bases and J gave up 4 bases; unmatched junction bases: 6. CDR1 and CDR2 (germline): GTSNPN, SVGIG (reference sequence). The chain's CDR3 is CAWTVDRDYEQYF. DNA for the CDR3: TGTGCCTGGACCGTGGACAGGGATTACGAGCAGTACTTC.

J is TRBJ2-7 and V is TRBV19; TRBD1 might be the D (6 bases). Trimming shortened V by 5 bases and J by 0 bases, and 14 bases separated the two germline ends. The germline CDR1 and CDR2 sequences are LNHDA and SQIVND (reference sequence). The CDR3 extends over 15 amino acids. In DNA form, the CDR3 reads TGTGCCAGTAGTCGCGGAGGACAGAGCTCCTACGAGCAGTACTTC. This gives the protein CASSRGGQSSYEQYF.

Only one count was recorded for this clone. The chain recombines TRBV15 with TRBJ1-3; D uncertain. V shed 5 bases and J shed 0 bases, with 8 bases lying between them. There are 14 residues in the CDR3. The germline V gene encodes CDR1 LNHNV and CDR2 YYDKDF (reference sequence). The CDR3 loop reads CATSEENSGNTIYF. DNA for the CDR3: TGTGCCACCAGCGAGGAGAACTCTGGAAACACCATATATTTT.

The gene calls are TRBV24-1 and TRBJ2-2, with TRBD2 matching over 10 bases. CDR3 length equals 16 residues. The germline V gene encodes CDR1 KGHDR and CDR2 SFDVKD. Unmatched junction bases numbered 6, after V lost 5 bases and J lost 4 bases. As DNA, the CDR3 is TGTGCCACCAGTGGGCAGCTAGCGGGAGTCACCGGGGAGCTGTTTTTT. Protein: CATSGQLAGVTGELFF.

The chain combines TRBV6-6 with TRBJ1-6; D not certain. V lost 7 bases to trimming and J lost 0 bases, with 13 bases between them. Looked up from germline, CDR1 is MNHNY and CDR2 is SVGAGI (reference sequence). CDR3 length: 16 residues. Here the CDR3 DNA reads TGTGCCAGCACCGAGGAAACTAGCTCCTATAATTCACCCCTCCACTTT. Translation gives CASTEETSSYNSPLHF.

The table lists this clone with a count of one. The chain employs TRBV7-9 and TRBJ1-4; unclear D gene. Germline CDR1 and CDR2: SEHNR and FQNEAQ (reference sequence). The CDR3 length is 12 residues. V was clipped by 2 bases and J by 7 bases, with 5 bases between them. CDR3 nucleotides: TGTGCCAGCAGCTTACGTCCTGAAAAACTGTTTTTT. It encodes CASSLRPEKLFF.

This clone was seen more than once but under ten times. The V gene is TRBV7-2, the J gene TRBJ2-5; a weak D match, TRBD1 (5 bases). The CDR3 is 13 amino acids. CDR1 SGHTA and CDR2 FQGNSA come from the germline V gene. With 6 bases removed from V and 5 bases from J, the gap between germline ends came to 13 bases. CDR3 sequence reads: CASRQQGGETQYF. The DNA of the CDR3 is TGTGCCAGCAGACAGCAGGGTGGGGAGACCCAGTACTTC.

The chain recombines TRBV15 with TRBJ2-6, with D perhaps matching TRBD1 (5 bases). The germline V gene has CDR1 LNHNV and CDR2 YYDKDF (reference sequence). Trimming shortened V by 2 bases and J by 0 bases, and 11 bases separated the two germline ends. The CDR3 is 17 amino acids. In nucleotides, the CDR3 is TGTGCCACCAGCAGACTCGAAGGGGTCTCTGGGGCCAACGTCCTGACTTTC. Its protein product is CATSRLEGVSGANVLTF.

In this sample, this clone turned up a few times. V is TRBV6-1 and J is TRBJ1-1; 7 bases agree with TRBD1. V lost 2 bases to trimming and J lost 1 base; unmatched junction nucleotides: 4. Germline V gene data show CDR1 as MNHNS and CDR2 as SASEGT. CDR3 size: 15 residues. CDR3 in DNA: TGTGCCAGCAGTGAATCGACAGGGTCGAACACTGAAGCTTTCTTT. This encodes CASSESTGSNTEAFF.

The CDR3 reads CASKDNIWGNQPQHF. CDR3 in DNA: TGTGCCAGCAAGGACAACATTTGGGGCAATCAGCCCCAGCATTTT. This chain connects TRBV27 to TRBJ1-5; D possibly corresponds to TRBD1 (5 bases). The germline gives CDR1 MNHEY, CDR2 SMNVEV (reference sequence). Trimming took 7 bases from V and 2 from J, leaving 15 bases between them. CDR3 length: 15 amino acids.

The chain couples TRBV5-4 to TRBJ2-1, with 13 bases aligning to TRBD2. The germline V gene has CDR1 SGHNT and CDR2 YYREEE (reference sequence). Trimming took 2 bases from V and 5 from J; bases not matched to a gene: 1. The CDR3 loop spans 15 amino acids. The CDR3 coding sequence is TGTGCCAGCAGCTTACTAGCGGGAGGGAACAATGAGCAGTTCTTC. This translates into CASSLLAGGNNEQFF.

The chain is built from TRBV9 and TRBJ1-6, with D possibly being TRBD1 (5 bases). The CDR3 has 14 residues. The germline V gene encodes CDR1 SGDLS and CDR2 YYNGEE. Trimming stripped 5 bases from V and 7 bases from J, with 13 bases between. The CDR3 sequence: CASRGGRANSPLHF. DNA for the CDR3: TGTGCCAGCAGGGGGGGAAGGGCGAATTCACCCCTCCACTTT. The full variable domain, its missing parts supplied by reference TRBV9 and TRBJ1-6, is DSGVTQTPKHLITATGQRVTLRCSPRSGDLSVYWYQQSLDQGLQFLIQYYNGEERAKGNILERFSAQQFPDLHSELNLSSLELGDSALYFCASRGGRANSPLHFGNGTRLTVT.

This clone was seen more than once but under ten times. The V gene is TRBV24-1, the J gene TRBJ1-5; D is undetermined. The CDR3 covers 17 residues. Trimming took 2 bases from V and 0 from J, leaving 13 bases between them. Germline V lookup: CDR1 KGHDR, CDR2 SFDVKD. This chain's CDR3 is CATSDSLGRNSNQPQHF. The CDR3 DNA sequence: TGTGCCACCAGTGATTCCCTCGGCAGGAATAGCAATCAGCCCCAGCATTTT.

This chain joins TRBV5-1 and TRBJ1-2; 9 bases are a match to TRBD1. The CDR3 spans 14 residues. V was pared by 4 bases and J by 3 bases, with 4 bases of the junction left unmatched. The germline V gene encodes CDR1 SGHRS and CDR2 YFSETQ. The CDR3 is CASSPQGADYGYTF. The DNA of the CDR3 is TGCGCCAGCAGCCCACAGGGGGCGGACTATGGCTACACCTTC.

CDR3 nucleotides: TGTGCCAGCAGCTTATTTGGGTCAGGGGACCAGCCCCAGCATTTT. Amino acids: CASSLFGSGDQPQHF. This chain connects TRBV7-8 to TRBJ1-5, with a tentative D call TRBD1 (6 bases). In germline, CDR1 is SGHVS, CDR2 FQNEAQ. This CDR3 is 15 amino acids long. V dropped 2 bases and J dropped 7 bases, with 15 bases sitting between them.

This clone was recorded a few times. The gene calls are TRBV18 and TRBJ1-1; D is possibly TRBD1 (5 bases). Germline CDR1 and CDR2: KGHSH and LQKENI. This CDR3 is 12 amino acids long. Trimming took off 2 bases at V and 7 bases at J, with 8 bases between the two ends. The CDR3 sequence is CASSPGRVEAFF. For the CDR3, the DNA is TGTGCCAGCTCACCAGGCAGGGTTGAAGCTTTCTTT.

V is TRBV2 and J is TRBJ1-6; D gene uncertain. Per germline, CDR1 SNHLY and CDR2 FYNNEI. This CDR3 comprises 13 residues. The V and J ends lost 3 bases and 7 bases respectively, with 7 bases between them. Here the CDR3 DNA reads TGTGCCAGCAGTGAGCGGCTGAATTCACCCCTCCACTTT. It codes for CASSERLNSPLHF.

V usage is TRBV28 and J usage is TRBJ1-2, with 9 nucleotides matching TRBD1. The V gene's germline CDR1 is MDHEN and CDR2 SYDVKM. V lost 10 bases and J lost 8; bases outside the gene matches: 17. The CDR3 has 15 residues. The CDR3 is CATRTPGDRVPGYTF. CDR3 bases: TGTGCCACCAGAACGCCAGGGGACAGGGTTCCCGGCTACACCTTC.